This passage covers 32 T cell receptor beta chains from one sample sequenced in a study of cytomegalovirus exposure and HLA in healthy donors. It was with 60 Vbeta and 13 Jbeta primers that the PCR ran. The protocol was immunoSEQ multiplex PCR, while the TCRdb copy is restricted to in-frame clones and leaves out a portion. Of 100,000 to 150,000 clones detected, about 80% appear once; the ten largest clones hold 1%. The sample was PBMCs. The receptor set was obtained from a man between 35 and 55 years old in good health and CMV-seronegative.

The chain links TRBV2 to TRBJ2-7, with 7 bases matching TRBD2. The CDR3 loop spans 11 amino acids. Germline V gives CDR1 SNHLY, CDR2 FYNNEI. V trimming: 11 bases; J trimming: 3 bases; junction bases outside the gene matches: 4. CDR3 region: CAGGERYEQYF. CDR3 nucleotide sequence: TGTGCCGGGGGGGAGCGCTACGAGCAGTACTTC.

The chain links TRBV10-3 to TRBJ2-3; weak D call: TRBD2 (6 bases). The V gene's germline CDR1 is ENHRY and CDR2 SYGVKD. V was cut by 4 bases and J by 3 bases, with 8 bases left in between. The CDR3 runs 13 residues. The DNA for the CDR3 is TGTGCCATCAGTGGTCGGGAGACAGATACGCAGTATTTT. This translates into CAISGRETDTQYF.

The chain is built from TRBV20-1 and TRBJ1-2; D might be TRBD1 (5 bases). The CDR3 loop spans 11 amino acids. The V and J ends lost 6 bases and 6 bases respectively, with 11 bases between them. Germline-derived CDR1 and CDR2 are DFQATT and SNEGSKA (reference sequence). The CDR3 coding sequence is TGCAGTGCCCGGCGGGGGGATGGCTACACCTTC. This gives the protein CSARRGDGYTF.

This clone was counted once. V is TRBV29-1 and J is TRBJ2-1, with a tentative D call TRBD2 (5 bases). The CDR3 is made up of 12 amino acids. CDR1 and CDR2 (germline): SQVTM, ANQGSEA. V lost 5 bases and J lost 10, with 15 bases in between. Here the CDR3 reads CSVSYSRAEQFF. CDR3 nucleotides: TGCAGCGTTTCCTACTCGCGGGCCGAGCAGTTCTTC.

The CDR3 protein is CASRDSGSGVQYF. DNA for the CDR3: TGTGCCAGCAGGGACAGCGGGAGCGGAGTGCAGTACTTC. The V and J genes are TRBV27 and TRBJ2-7; TRBD2 matches at 8 bases. V shed 6 bases and J 9 bases; nucleotides not matched to a gene: 10. The CDR3 extends over 13 amino acids. Looked up from germline, CDR1 is MNHEY and CDR2 is SMNVEV (reference sequence).

The chain is built from TRBV6-5 and TRBJ2-7; D may be TRBD2 (5 bases). Germline lookup yields CDR1 MNHEY and CDR2 SVGAGI. Trimming took off 0 bases at V and 7 bases at J, with 16 bases between the two ends. The CDR3 is 15 residues long. CDR3 DNA: TGTGCCAGCAGTTACTCGCTGAGGGTTGGAGGAGAGCAGTACTTC. It is translated as CASSYSLRVGGEQYF.

The rearrangement links TRBV7-9 to TRBJ2-7; tentative D call: TRBD1 (6 bases). V lost 3 bases and J 3 bases, leaving 12 bases between the germline ends. The CDR3 runs 14 residues. Germline CDR1 reads SEHNR; CDR2 reads FQNEAQ (reference sequence). The CDR3 DNA follows: TGTGCCAGCAGCTTTGGGGGCGGCCACTACGAGCAGTACTTC. Protein: CASSFGGGHYEQYF.

The chain's CDR3 is CASSQPDRDYQPQHF. CDR3 in DNA: TGCGCCAGCAGCCAGCCCGACAGGGATTATCAGCCCCAGCATTTT. The gene calls are TRBV4-1 and TRBJ1-5; 7 bases agree with TRBD1. V was pared by 3 bases and J by 5 bases, with 7 bases of the junction left unmatched. Germline V CDR1 and CDR2: MGHRA, YSYEKL. The CDR3 runs 15 residues.

This rearrangement joins TRBV5-1 to TRBJ2-7, with D possibly TRBD2 on 7 matching bases. V shed 2 bases and J shed 7 bases, with 19 bases lying between them. Germline V gene data show CDR1 as SGHRS and CDR2 as YFSETQ. This CDR3 spans 15 amino acids. CDR3 sequence reads: CASSFTLAGAGEQYF. Written as DNA, the CDR3 is TGCGCCAGCAGCTTCACATTGGCGGGGGCTGGAGAGCAGTACTTC. The entire variable domain, with the rest obtained from reference TRBV5-1 and TRBJ2-7, is as follows: KAGVTQTPRYLIKTRGQQVTLSCSPISGHRSVSWYQQTPGQGLQFLFEYFSETQRNKGNFPGRFSGRQFSNSRSEMNVSTLELGDSALYLCASSFTLAGAGEQYFGPGTRLTVT.

The J gene is TRBJ2-7, the V gene TRBV30; no clear D gene. Trimming left V 2 bases short and J 9 bases short, with 11 bases between. The CDR3 runs to 11 residues. The V gene's germline CDR1 is GTSNPN and CDR2 SVGIG (reference sequence). Here the CDR3 reads CAWSHDSPQYF. Written as DNA, the CDR3 is TGTGCCTGGAGTCATGACTCCCCGCAGTACTTC. Full variable domain (missing parts from reference TRBV30 and TRBJ2-7): SQTIHQWPATLVQPVGSPLSLECTVEGTSNPNLYWYRQAAGRGLQLLFYSVGIGQISSEVPQNLSASRPQDRQFILSSKKLLLSDSGFYLCAWSHDSPQYFGPGTRLTVT.

This clone was seen more than once but under ten times. The rearrangement links TRBV10-3 to TRBJ1-5; D is perhaps TRBD1 (6 bases). Trimming removed 6 bases at V and 4 bases at J, with 10 bases between. Germline lookup yields CDR1 ENHRY and CDR2 SYGVKD. The CDR3 is 13 residues long. CDR3 in DNA: TGTGCCATCAGCCGACAGGAGAATCAGCCCCAGCATTTT. Its protein is CAISRQENQPQHF.

This clone was seen only a few times. This chain connects TRBV29-1 to TRBJ1-1, with D maybe TRBD1 (5 bases). The germline gives CDR1 SQVTM, CDR2 ANQGSEA. The ends were cut back, 4 bases at V and 1 base at J, with 10 bases in the middle. The CDR3 loop spans 13 amino acids. The CDR3 bases are TGCAGCGTTGTTTTGACAGAGAACACTGAAGCTTTCTTT. It yields the protein CSVVLTENTEAFF.

The chain has TRBV10-3 and TRBJ2-7, with D perhaps matching TRBD1 (6 bases). Trimming removed 0 bases from V and 3 bases from J, with 12 bases in between. The CDR3 consists of 15 residues. Germline V lookup: CDR1 ENHRY, CDR2 SYGVKD. The CDR3 sequence is CAISESAGESYEQYF. The CDR3 DNA follows: TGTGCCATCAGTGAGTCGGCAGGGGAAAGCTACGAGCAGTACTTC.

The chain uses TRBV28 and TRBJ1-4; 9 nucleotides align to TRBD1. The CDR3 covers 15 residues. J lost 7 bases, V lost 2 bases, and 5 bases had no gene match. The V gene's germline CDR1 is MDHEN and CDR2 SYDVKM. The CDR3 sequence is CASSLGGQGGEKLFF. CDR3 nucleotide sequence: TGTGCCAGCAGTTTAGGGGGACAGGGTGGTGAAAAACTGTTTTTT.

The chain recombines TRBV28 with TRBJ1-2, with 9 bases aligning to TRBD1. Germline V gene data show CDR1 as MDHEN and CDR2 as SYDVKM. This CDR3 region has 14 residues. Trimming at V came to 4 bases and at J to 4 bases, leaving 4 bases not matched to a gene. CDR3 amino acids: CASSSGQGPYGYTF. In nucleotides, the CDR3 is TGTGCCAGCAGTTCAGGACAGGGGCCCTATGGCTACACCTTC.

The chain links TRBV19 to TRBJ1-5; 8 bases map to TRBD1. The CDR3 is 14 amino acids. V dropped 7 bases and J dropped 9; count of bases not matched to a gene: 11. The germline CDR1 and CDR2 sequences are LNHDA and SQIVND (reference sequence). CDR3 sequence reads: CASTNYGQGRPQHF. As DNA, the CDR3 is TGTGCCAGTACCAACTACGGACAGGGCAGGCCCCAGCATTTT.

V and J are TRBV6-1 and TRBJ2-4; D perhaps matches TRBD1 (5 bases). This CDR3 comprises 12 residues. The V end lost 1 base, the J end lost 9 bases, and 7 bases lay between the germline ends. Germline V gives CDR1 MNHNS, CDR2 SASEGT. Here the CDR3 reads CASSEGGGIQYF. CDR3 in DNA: TGTGCCAGCAGTGAAGGGGGCGGCATTCAGTACTTC.

This clone was seen just once. The chain is built from TRBV4-2 and TRBJ1-1; possible D gene TRBD1, 5 bases. The CDR3 is 14 amino acids. V lost 3 bases to trimming and J lost 4 bases, with 12 bases between them. CDR1 is LGHNA, CDR2 YNFKEQ, per germline. The CDR3 DNA sequence: TGTGCCAGCAGCCAGCCACCAAGGGGCACTGAAGCTTTCTTT. It is translated as CASSQPPRGTEAFF.

This clone was counted only a few times. The CDR3 bases are TGTGCCAGCAGTGAAAATGGAGAATTTTATGGCTACACCTTC. Encoded protein: CASSENGEFYGYTF. J is TRBJ1-2 and V is TRBV25-1; D unclear. V dropped 2 bases and J dropped 5 bases, with 12 bases sitting between them. This CDR3 has 14 residues. Germline values: CDR1 MGHDK, CDR2 SYGVNS.

The gene calls are TRBV6-1 and TRBJ2-5; TRBD2 aligns across 10 bases. This CDR3 has 12 amino acids. The germline CDR1 and CDR2 sequences are MNHNS and SASEGT. Trimming took 5 bases from V and 12 from J; bases not matched to a gene: 6. The CDR3 protein is CASSFSGGPEYF. CDR3 DNA sequence: TGTGCCAGCAGTTTTAGCGGGGGGCCCGAGTACTTC.

The chain recombines TRBV6-1 with TRBJ1-3; D remains ambiguous. Germline CDR1 and CDR2: MNHNS and SASEGT. The CDR3 loop spans 15 amino acids. Trimming pared 6 bases from V and 0 bases from J, leaving 12 bases between. The CDR3 sequence is CASRARGVSGNTIYF. The CDR3 bases are TGTGCCAGCAGGGCCCGCGGGGTCTCTGGAAACACCATATATTTT.

The J gene is TRBJ1-2, the V gene TRBV7-9; TRBD1 matches at 7 bases. Germline values: CDR1 SEHNR, CDR2 FQNEAQ (reference sequence). V gave up 2 bases and J gave up 2 bases; unmatched junction bases: 8. This CDR3 is built from 16 residues. CDR3 sequence (DNA): TGTGCCAGCAGCTTATCCTTCCCAGGGGGGAACTATGGCTACACCTTC. Its protein product is CASSLSFPGGNYGYTF.

This clone appeared once. The rearrangement joins TRBV28 to TRBJ1-2, with D maybe TRBD1 (5 bases). This CDR3 spans 12 amino acids. With 6 bases removed from V and 4 bases from J, the gap between germline ends came to 9 bases. CDR1 MDHEN and CDR2 SYDVKM come from the germline V gene. The chain's CDR3 is CASRQGGYGYTF. In DNA, the CDR3 is TGTGCCAGCAGGCAGGGCGGCTATGGCTACACCTTC.

The chain uses TRBV5-5 and TRBJ2-7, with a weak D call TRBD1 (6 bases). The V gene lost 1 base and the J gene lost 0 bases, with 14 bases spanning the gap. The CDR3 extends over 16 amino acids. The V gene's germline CDR1 is SGHKS and CDR2 YYEKEE (reference sequence). CDR3 in amino acids: CASSLSPGDLSYEQYF. The CDR3 DNA sequence: TGTGCCAGCAGCTTGTCACCAGGGGACCTCTCCTACGAGCAGTACTTC.

The V and J genes are TRBV18 and TRBJ1-5, with 9 bases fitting TRBD1. In germline, CDR1 is KGHSH, CDR2 LQKENI. The CDR3 is 13 amino acids. J was trimmed by 9 bases and V by 3 bases; bases with no gene match: 3. CDR3: CASSPDRGWPQHF. The CDR3 nucleotides are TGTGCCAGCTCACCGGACAGGGGATGGCCCCAGCATTTT.

The chain joins TRBV6-1 to TRBJ2-1; maybe TRBD2 (6 bases). Trimming left V 7 bases short and J 5 bases short, with 9 bases between. The CDR3 has 12 residues. Per the germline V gene, CDR1 is MNHNS and CDR2 is SASEGT. This CDR3 is CASTRLDNEQFF. The CDR3 DNA reads as TGTGCCAGCACCCGACTAGACAATGAGCAGTTCTTC.

This sequence joins TRBV18 and TRBJ1-1; 9 bases fit TRBD1. Germline V lookup: CDR1 KGHSH, CDR2 LQKENI. V lost 2 bases, J lost 3 bases, and 4 bases stayed unmatched. CDR3 length equals 15 residues. CDR3 sequence: CASSPRDRAHTEAFF. Written as DNA, the CDR3 is TGTGCCAGCTCACCAAGGGACAGGGCTCACACTGAAGCTTTCTTT. Looking up the rest from reference TRBV18 and TRBJ1-1 gives the full variable domain: NAGVMQNPRHLVRRRGQEARLRCSPMKGHSHVYWYRQLPEEGLKFMVYLQKENIIDESGMPKERFSAEFPKEGPSILRIQQVVRGDSAAYFCASSPRDRAHTEAFFGQGTRLTVV.

The chain carries TRBV7-2 and TRBJ1-1, with D tentatively TRBD1 (5 bases). The V and J ends lost 3 bases and 6 bases respectively, with 17 bases between them. The germline V gene has CDR1 SGHTA and CDR2 FQGNSA. CDR3 length: 15 residues. CDR3 protein: CASSLGQGLGAEAFF. CDR3 nucleotides: TGTGCCAGCAGCTTGGGGCAGGGCCTAGGGGCTGAAGCTTTCTTT.

This chain uses TRBV27 with TRBJ1-2; possible D gene TRBD1, 5 bases. This CDR3 is 14 amino acids long. Germline CDR1 and CDR2: MNHEY and SMNVEV (reference sequence). Trimming removed 0 bases at V and 3 bases at J, with 8 bases between. CDR3: CASSLSPGDYGYTF. The CDR3, as DNA: TGTGCCAGCAGTTTATCGCCGGGGGACTATGGCTACACCTTC.

This chain uses TRBV19 with TRBJ2-5, with 7 bases aligning to TRBD1. The CDR3 covers 12 residues. Trimming at V came to 7 bases and at J to 7 bases, leaving 6 bases not matched to a gene. Germline CDR1 and CDR2: LNHDA and SQIVND (reference sequence). The CDR3 protein is CASNTGEGTQYF. The CDR3 DNA sequence: TGTGCCAGTAATACAGGGGAAGGGACCCAGTACTTC.

The rearrangement joins TRBV25-1 to TRBJ1-2; D call uncertain. The CDR3 has 16 amino acids. Looked up from germline, CDR1 is MGHDK and CDR2 is SYGVNS. Deletions cut 5 bases from V and 8 bases from J, with 24 bases between. CDR3 sequence reads: CASSPPGSQGPGGYTF. CDR3 DNA sequence: TGTGCCAGCAGTCCCCCTGGGAGCCAAGGCCCAGGCGGCTACACCTTC.

This clone has a handful of counts. The J gene is TRBJ2-7, the V gene TRBV5-1; 8 bases line up with TRBD2. Looked up from germline, CDR1 is SGHRS and CDR2 is YFSETQ. CDR3 length: 14 amino acids. V shed 4 bases, J shed 7 bases, and the junction held 10 bases outside the gene matches. CDR3 residues: CASSHGSPGGEQYF. In nucleotides, the CDR3 is TGCGCCAGCAGCCACGGGAGTCCGGGGGGGGAGCAGTACTTC.